The entry below describes one TCR beta chain. These data are taken from a study of blood T cell repertoires in COVID-19. As originally analysed: Amplification of reference gene primers was used by the study to estimate nucleated cell counts. Only in-frame clones appear in the TCRdb table, and some are missing; sequencing was by immunoSEQ multiplex PCR. V, J and clone size derive from that table, while D and trimming were established from the DNA sequence. The sample has 350,000 or so clones; around 87% are singletons. Trimming at V came to 8 bases and at J to 10 bases, leaving 4 bases not matched to a gene. Germline V gene lookup returns CDR1 SGHTA and CDR2 FQGTGA. The CDR3 sequence is 12 residues long.

This clonotype was obtained from a man aged 18 to 29 with active or convalescent COVID-19. This sequence joins TRBV7-3 and TRBJ2-1, with 11 bases that match TRBD1. The specimen was peripheral blood. The CDR3 sequence is CASRGQGGEQFF. In DNA, the CDR3 is TGTGCCAGCCGGGGACAGGGGGGGGAGCAGTTCTTC.